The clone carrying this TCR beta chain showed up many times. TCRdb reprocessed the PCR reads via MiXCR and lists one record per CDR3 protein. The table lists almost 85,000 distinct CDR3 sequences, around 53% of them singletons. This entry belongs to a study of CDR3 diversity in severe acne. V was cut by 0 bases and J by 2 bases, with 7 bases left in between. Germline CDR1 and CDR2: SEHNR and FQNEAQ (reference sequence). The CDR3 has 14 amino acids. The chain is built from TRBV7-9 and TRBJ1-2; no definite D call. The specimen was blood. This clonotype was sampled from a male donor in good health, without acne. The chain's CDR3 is CASSLAGNNYGYTF. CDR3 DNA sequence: TGTGCCAGCAGCTTAGCTGGGAACAACTATGGCTACACCTTC.